A single sample gave rise to the 18 T cell receptor beta chains below, sequenced in a study of type 1 regulatory T cells. No antigens are known for them. TCRdb passed the reads through MiXCR, listing each CDR3 protein once. In the table there are 35,000 to 50,000 distinct CDR3 sequences, more than 10% of which are singletons. Sequenced sample: cultured non-Tr1 T cells, either the whole culture or a sorted T cell fraction (not recorded which). Receptors were obtained from a human donor in good health.

This clonotype was seen more than once but under ten times. The chain uses TRBV12-3 or TRBV12-4 and TRBJ1-5, with a tentative D call TRBD1 (5 bases). The V end was cut by 5 bases, the J end by 3 bases, with 14 bases between. This CDR3 spans 15 amino acids. Here the CDR3 reads CASSRPGPNNQPQHF. The CDR3 DNA sequence: TGTGCCAGCAGTCGGCCGGGACCCAACAATCAGCCCCAGCATTTT.

This clonotype was seen only a few times. The rearrangement uses TRBV6-5 and TRBJ1-6, with D perhaps TRBD1 (6 bases). This CDR3 contains 14 residues. Between the trimmed V and J ends, which lost 6 bases and 8 bases, there was a span of 14 bases. CDR1 is MNHEY and CDR2 is SVGAGI in the germline V gene. CDR3 residues: CASRATGTDSPLHF. The DNA for the CDR3 is TGTGCCAGCAGAGCCACAGGGACGGATTCACCCCTCCACTTT.

This clonotype showed up many times. J is TRBJ2-3 and V is TRBV20-1; tentative D call: TRBD2 (6 bases). Germline loops: CDR1 DFQATT, CDR2 SNEGSKA (reference sequence). V gave up 3 bases and J gave up 2 bases, with 12 bases separating them. The CDR3 loop spans 14 amino acids. The CDR3 bases are TGCAGTGCTAGGCCAGCGGGTATCACAGATACGCAGTATTTT. It yields the protein CSARPAGITDTQYF.

V is TRBV5-1 and J is TRBJ1-5; TRBD1 is a possible D gene (5 bases). The CDR3 consists of 15 residues. The V end was cut by 3 bases, the J end by 6 bases, with 16 bases between. The germline V gene has CDR1 SGHRS and CDR2 YFSETQ. CDR3 in amino acids: CASSSGFPVGQPQHF. CDR3 DNA sequence: TGCGCCAGCAGCTCAGGGTTCCCCGTTGGTCAGCCCCAGCATTTT.

This clonotype has a handful of counts. CDR3: CSASSPLKGNTIYF. CDR3 nucleotide sequence: TGCAGTGCTAGTTCGCCCTTGAAAGGAAACACCATATATTTT. J is TRBJ1-3 and V is TRBV20-1; D unresolved. CDR1 is DFQATT and CDR2 is SNEGSKA in the germline V gene (reference sequence). V lost 3 bases and J 4 bases, leaving 13 bases between the germline ends. The CDR3 is 14 amino acids.

This clonotype was detected many times. This chain connects TRBV20-1 to TRBJ1-5; tentative D call: TRBD1 (5 bases). The V gene's germline CDR1 is DFQATT and CDR2 SNEGSKA (reference sequence). Trimming took 3 bases from V and 1 from J, leaving 7 bases between them. This CDR3 contains 13 residues. CDR3 DNA sequence: TGCAGTGCTAGGGGGACGAGCAATCAGCCCCAGCATTTT. Translation: CSARGTSNQPQHF.

As concerns this clonotype: It may be a read error: a sequence one base away is much more abundant. The chain employs TRBV12-3 or TRBV12-4 and TRBJ2-7; 9 bases are a match to TRBD2. The length of the CDR3 is 13 residues. CDR3 DNA: TGTACCAGCAGTACCCGGACTAGCGTCGAGCAGTACTTC. It yields the protein CTSSTRTSVEQYF.

This clonotype was detected many times. The chain uses TRBV20-1 and TRBJ2-7; D not certain. CDR3 length: 13 residues. V lost 5 bases and J lost 3, with 14 bases in between. The germline CDR1 and CDR2 sequences are DFQATT and SNEGSKA (reference sequence). CDR3 DNA: TGCAGTGCTCGGCACTCATCCTACTACGAGCAGTACTTC. It translates to CSARHSSYYEQYF.

The J gene is TRBJ2-7, the V gene TRBV20-1; TRBD2 aligns across 11 bases. The length of the CDR3 is 15 residues. Trimming cost V 2 bases and J 4 bases; bases outside gene matches: 7. Per the germline V gene, CDR1 is DFQATT and CDR2 is SNEGSKA (reference sequence). As DNA, the CDR3 is TGCAGTGCTAGACCACTAGCGGGAGATTGGTACGAGCAGTACTTC. It yields the protein CSARPLAGDWYEQYF.

Many counts were recorded for this clonotype. The chain combines TRBV6-5 with TRBJ1-1; tentative D call: TRBD1 (6 bases). The V end was cut by 5 bases, the J end by 8 bases, with 12 bases between. In germline, CDR1 is MNHEY, CDR2 SVGAGI. The CDR3 runs 12 residues. CDR3 amino acids: CASSKEGGEAFF. DNA of the CDR3: TGTGCCAGCAGTAAAGAGGGGGGGGAAGCTTTCTTT.

This clonotype was observed a handful of times. The chain employs TRBV12-3 or TRBV12-4 and TRBJ1-2; D perhaps matches TRBD1 (5 bases). The V end lost 3 bases, the J end lost 2 bases, and 7 bases lay between the germline ends. The CDR3 is 13 residues long. This CDR3 is CASSLGENYGYTF. In DNA form, the CDR3 reads TGTGCCAGCAGTTTGGGGGAGAACTATGGCTACACCTTC.

This clonotype was observed at least ten times. The CDR3 nucleotides read TGCAGTGCTTCTTCCAGGACGGGGGCGAGAGGCTACACCTTC. It codes for CSASSRTGARGYTF. The chain carries TRBV20-1 and TRBJ1-2, with D possibly TRBD1 on 6 matching bases. The CDR3 runs 14 residues. Looked up from germline, CDR1 is DFQATT and CDR2 is SNEGSKA (reference sequence). With 5 bases removed from V and 8 bases from J, the gap between germline ends came to 21 bases.

V usage is TRBV20-1 and J usage is TRBJ2-5, with 11 bases matching TRBD2. From germline, CDR1 is DFQATT and CDR2 SNEGSKA (reference sequence). There are 13 residues in the CDR3. The trim removed 6 bases at V and 3 bases at J, leaving 3 bases unmatched. CDR3 protein: CSAPTSGKETQYF. CDR3 sequence (DNA): TGCAGTGCGCCGACTAGCGGGAAAGAGACCCAGTACTTC.

This clonotype was detected only a few times. J is TRBJ2-1 and V is TRBV3-1, with 8 bases lining up with TRBD2. Germline-derived CDR1 and CDR2 are LGHDT and YNNKEL (reference sequence). This CDR3 is 12 amino acids long. V lost 4 bases, J lost 15 bases, and 8 bases stayed unmatched. This CDR3 reads CASSPSGRLAFF. In DNA form, the CDR3 reads TGTGCCAGCAGCCCCAGCGGGAGATTAGCGTTCTTC.

This clonotype was detected many times. The chain combines TRBV10-3 with TRBJ1-6, with no clear D. Germline CDR1 ENHRY, CDR2 SYGVKD. The CDR3 runs to 14 residues. Trimming pared 3 bases from V and 2 bases from J, leaving 5 bases between. Written as DNA, the CDR3 is TGTGCCATCAGTGAAGTCGCCTATAATTCACCCCTCCACTTT. Protein sequence: CAISEVAYNSPLHF.

This clonotype was detected many times. The V and J genes are TRBV18 and TRBJ2-7; weak D call: TRBD1 (5 bases). The length of the CDR3 is 15 residues. The V gene lost 3 bases and the J gene lost 3 bases, with 15 bases spanning the gap. Germline CDR1 KGHSH, CDR2 LQKENI. This CDR3 is CASSPTTGGNYEQYF. The CDR3 nucleotides are TGTGCCAGCTCACCCACCACAGGTGGGAACTACGAGCAGTACTTC.

By its share, this clonotype is medium-sized. The chain uses TRBV9 and TRBJ1-3; no firm D call. Germline V gives CDR1 SGDLS, CDR2 YYNGEE. This CDR3 comprises 17 residues. The V and J ends lost 2 bases and 2 bases respectively, with 17 bases between them. This CDR3 reads CASSVDFAQTAGNTIYF. In nucleotides, the CDR3 is TGTGCCAGCAGCGTGGATTTCGCGCAGACGGCTGGAAACACCATATATTTT.

This clonotype has more than one count but fewer than ten. The J gene is TRBJ2-1, the V gene TRBV7-3; D gene unclear. The germline CDR1 and CDR2 sequences are SGHTA and FQGTGA. There are 14 residues in the CDR3. Trimming shortened V by 3 bases and J by 8 bases, and 14 bases separated the two germline ends. CDR3: CASSFGPHRDEQFF. The DNA for the CDR3 is TGTGCCAGCAGCTTTGGGCCGCACCGCGATGAGCAGTTCTTC.